Sequencing of this T cell receptor beta chain was carried out in a study of blood T cells in healthy people across ages. Then a second PCR, running roughly 7 to 11 cycles, was carried out with a sample-barcoded 5' primer and a J-beta primer mix. TCRdb passed the 5' RACE reads through MiXCR, listing each CDR3 protein once. The repertoire includes over 450,000 distinct CDR3 sequences, less than 25% of them detected once, and around 10% sits in the top ten. In this sample, this clonotype turned up a few times. This CDR3 region has 16 residues. Trimming took 5 bases from V and 3 from J; bases not matched to a gene: 12. Germline V gene sequence: CDR1 SEHNR, CDR2 FQNEAQ (reference sequence). This sample also appeared in a second study, on T cells of mothers and their children. This second study says: Across the analysis, no persistent microchimeric T cell clones were detected.

Material: blood. The sequence was obtained from a boy aged 5-17 years in good health. V and J are TRBV7-9 and TRBJ2-7; TRBD2 aligns across 8 bases. CDR3 protein: CASSPMQRGTYYEQYF. The DNA for the CDR3 is TGTGCCAGCAGCCCGATGCAGCGGGGGACCTACTACGAGCAGTACTTC.